Described below is a single T cell receptor beta chain sequence and its context. Its matching antigen is unknown. At one boundary the junction diverges from the germline segment, which might be a read error. The CDR3 totals 17 residues. The germline V gene has CDR1 LGHNA and CDR2 YNFKEQ. The data are from a study of molecular identifiers for immune sequencing clone quantification. Findings and limits, study-wide: Clonotypes topping 20 RNA copies carried over 97% of effector molecules but under 1% of naive ones.

In TCRdb, the PCR reads were re-called with MiXCR into one record per CDR3 protein. The repertoire consists of approximately 630,000 distinct CDR3 sequences, with roughly 27% occurring once and the leading ten covering roughly 0.83%. The sequence came from a human donor in good health. Some libraries in this study had Jurkat cell RNA spiked in. The V gene is TRBV4-2, the J gene TRBJ2-1; 12 positions agree with TRBD2. Sequencing was carried out using naive CD8+ T cells from blood, with Jurkat cell RNA spiked in. Subset specified: FACS-sorted CD8+CD4-CCR7+CD45RA+ naive T cells. CDR3 loop: CAGSSSGRALSYNEQFF. The CDR3 DNA follows: TGTGCCGGCAGCTCTAGCGGGAGGGCCCTCTCCTACAATGAGCAGTTCTTC.